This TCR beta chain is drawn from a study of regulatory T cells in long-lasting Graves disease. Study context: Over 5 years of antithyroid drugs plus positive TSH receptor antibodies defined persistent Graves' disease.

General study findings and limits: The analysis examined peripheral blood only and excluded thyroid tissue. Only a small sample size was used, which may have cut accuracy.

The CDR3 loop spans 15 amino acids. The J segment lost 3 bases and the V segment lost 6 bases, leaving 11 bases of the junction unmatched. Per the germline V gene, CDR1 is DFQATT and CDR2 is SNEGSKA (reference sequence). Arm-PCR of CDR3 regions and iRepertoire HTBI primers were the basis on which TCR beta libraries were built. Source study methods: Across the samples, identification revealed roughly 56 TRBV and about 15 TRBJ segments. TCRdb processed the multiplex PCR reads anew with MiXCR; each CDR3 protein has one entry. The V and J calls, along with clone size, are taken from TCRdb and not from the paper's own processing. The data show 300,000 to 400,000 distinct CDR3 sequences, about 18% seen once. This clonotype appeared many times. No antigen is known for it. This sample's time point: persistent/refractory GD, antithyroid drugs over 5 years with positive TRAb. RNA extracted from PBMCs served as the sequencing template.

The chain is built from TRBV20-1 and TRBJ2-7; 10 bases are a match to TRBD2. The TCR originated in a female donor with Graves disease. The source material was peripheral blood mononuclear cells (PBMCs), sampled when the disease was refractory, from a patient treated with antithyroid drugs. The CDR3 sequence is CSAAGGASGSYEQYF. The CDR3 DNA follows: TGCAGTGCCGCTGGTGGGGCTAGCGGGAGCTACGAGCAGTACTTC.